The next 8 T cell receptor beta chains were all read from a single sample in a study of blood T cell repertoires in COVID-19 (dated by TCRdb to about 2020). Libraries were prepared through the immunoSEQ multiplex PCR assay. TCRdb holds this immuneACCESS table with in-frame rearrangements only. Some clones are missing; in checked studies, unresolved V genes explain under half, and the rest has no known cause. Present in this sample are roughly 250,000 clones, around 84% of which were seen just once. Together, the top ten hold roughly 1.6% of the sample. The source material was PBMCs or T cells enriched from blood (not recorded which). The receptor set was obtained from a woman between 45 and 65 years old who had recovered from COVID-19.

This rearrangement joins TRBV9 to TRBJ1-2; D is unresolved. Trimming shortened V by 3 bases and J by 7 bases, and 19 bases separated the two germline ends. There are 15 residues in the CDR3. Per germline, CDR1 SGDLS and CDR2 YYNGEE. CDR3 residues: CASSETGRARSGYTF. The CDR3 region has the DNA TGTGCCAGCAGCGAGACGGGGAGGGCGCGGTCTGGCTACACCTTC. The variable domain in full, with the rest retrieved from reference TRBV9 and TRBJ1-2, is DSGVTQTPKHLITATGQRVTLRCSPRSGDLSVYWYQQSLDQGLQFLIQYYNGEERAKGNILERFSAQQFPDLHSELNLSSLELGDSALYFCASSETGRARSGYTFGSGTRLTVV.

The chain joins TRBV6-2 or TRBV6-3 to TRBJ2-3, with 9 nucleotides matching TRBD2. Germline V gives CDR1 MNHEY, CDR2 SVGEGT. The ends lost 2 bases at V and 0 bases at J; junction bases unmatched: 9. The CDR3 totals 18 residues. DNA of the CDR3: TGTGCCAGCAGTTACGCTGGTCAGACTAGCGGTAGCACAGATACGCAGTATTTT. Translating gives CASSYAGQTSGSTDTQYF.

V usage is TRBV5-6 and J usage is TRBJ1-2; possible D gene TRBD1, 6 bases. Looked up from germline, CDR1 is SGHDT and CDR2 is YYEEEE. The CDR3 sequence is 16 residues long. Trimming stripped 1 base from V and 2 bases from J, with 15 bases between. CDR3 DNA sequence: TGTGCCAGCAGCTTGTATACAGGGACGATGAACTATGGCTACACCTTC. It is translated as CASSLYTGTMNYGYTF.

The rearrangement uses TRBV30 and TRBJ1-2, with D hard to call. Germline V lookup: CDR1 GTSNPN, CDR2 SVGIG (reference sequence). Between the trimmed V and J ends, which lost 2 bases and 8 bases, there was a span of 12 bases. The CDR3 extends over 12 amino acids. CDR3 residues: CAWSPGTTGYTF. The CDR3 DNA is TGTGCCTGGAGTCCAGGTACGACCGGCTACACCTTC. The full variable domain, its missing parts supplied by reference TRBV30 and TRBJ1-2, is SQTIHQWPATLVQPVGSPLSLECTVEGTSNPNLYWYRQAAGRGLQLLFYSVGIGQISSEVPQNLSASRPQDRQFILSSKKLLLSDSGFYLCAWSPGTTGYTFGSGTRLTVV.

V usage is TRBV5-4 and J usage is TRBJ2-7; 15 bases fit TRBD2. CDR1 is SGHNT and CDR2 is YYREEE in the germline V gene (reference sequence). This CDR3 is built from 17 residues. V lost 3 bases and J lost 3; bases outside the gene matches: 7. As DNA, the CDR3 is TGTGCCAGCAGCTCAAATCCGGGACTAGCGGGAGGCTACGAGCAGTACTTC. Translating it yields CASSSNPGLAGGYEQYF.

This chain uses TRBV6-5 with TRBJ1-1, with D perhaps TRBD1 (6 bases). The CDR3 contains 15 residues. V shed 2 bases and J shed 7 bases, with 17 bases lying between them. The germline V gene encodes CDR1 MNHEY and CDR2 SVGAGI. DNA of the CDR3: TGTGCCAGCAGTTACGTGGCGTTGGGGGCTGATGAAGCTTTCTTT. Translating it yields CASSYVALGADEAFF.

The gene calls are TRBV6-5 and TRBJ2-1; TRBD2 is a possible D gene (6 bases). Germline V lookup: CDR1 MNHEY, CDR2 SVGAGI. V lost 1 base to trimming and J lost 0 bases, with 10 bases between them. The CDR3 is 16 amino acids. The CDR3 spells CASSYFQRVSYNEQFF. CDR3 DNA sequence: TGTGCCAGCAGTTACTTCCAGCGGGTCTCCTACAATGAGCAGTTCTTC.

The gene calls are TRBV5-4 and TRBJ2-7; TRBD1 matches 7 bases. CDR1 is SGHNT, CDR2 YYREEE, per germline (reference sequence). This CDR3 is built from 13 residues. The V gene end was trimmed by 3 bases and the J gene end by 3 bases; junction bases not matched to a gene: 3. DNA for the CDR3: TGTGCCAGCAGCTGGGGACAGAACTACGAGCAGTACTTC. Translating it yields CASSWGQNYEQYF.